The 28 T cell receptor beta chains listed next were all sequenced from one sample in a study of cytomegalovirus exposure and HLA in healthy donors. The PCR contained 60 Vbeta and 13 Jbeta primers. Assay: immunoSEQ multiplex PCR; the TCRdb copy retains only in-frame clones and omits some. The table lists 52,000 or so clones, roughly 76% of them singletons, with 2.5% to 3% in the top ten. The material sequenced was PBMCs. All receptors come from a woman between 35 and 50 years old in good health and CMV-seropositive.

The genes are TRBV19 and TRBJ1-2, with TRBD1 identical over 9 bases. CDR3 length: 12 amino acids. The ends lost 9 bases at V and 7 bases at J; junction bases unmatched: 6. Germline values: CDR1 LNHDA, CDR2 SQIVND (reference sequence). The CDR3 loop is CASKDRGGGYTF. As DNA, the CDR3 is TGTGCCAGCAAGGACAGGGGAGGTGGCTACACCTTC.

As DNA, the CDR3 is TGTGCCAGCAGTGACACCGCAGGGGCTCCCTACGAGCAGTACTTC. It codes for CASSDTAGAPYEQYF. The chain carries TRBV6-1 and TRBJ2-7, with D possibly TRBD1 on 6 matching bases. V lost 3 bases and J lost 2, with 14 bases in between. The germline gives CDR1 MNHNS, CDR2 SASEGT. The CDR3 is 15 amino acids.

A note on this clone: One end of the junction is discordant with germline, which a read error may explain. J is TRBJ2-5 and V is TRBV10-3; 8 bases are shared with TRBD1. This CDR3 contains 14 residues. The germline V gene encodes CDR1 ENHRY and CDR2 SYGVKD. CDR3 amino acids: CAISPTGGKETRYF. DNA of the CDR3: TGTGCCATCAGTCCAACAGGGGGGAAAGAGACCCGGTACTTC.

The chain uses TRBV5-8 and TRBJ1-6, with 9 bases matching TRBD1. The CDR3 totals 15 residues. V lost 4 bases, J lost 7 bases, and 6 bases stayed unmatched. Germline values: CDR1 SGHTS, CDR2 YDEGEE. This CDR3 is CASSPGQGYNSPLHF. The CDR3 DNA reads TGTGCCAGCAGCCCCGGACAGGGGTACAATTCACCCCTCCACTTT.

V and J are TRBV9 and TRBJ2-6; tentative D call: TRBD1 (5 bases). Germline V gene sequence: CDR1 SGDLS, CDR2 YYNGEE. The CDR3 totals 16 residues. With 4 bases removed from V and 2 bases from J, the gap between germline ends came to 13 bases. CDR3 DNA: TGTGCCAGCAGCAACACGATCAGGGCTGGGGCCAACGTCCTGACTTTC. Protein sequence: CASSNTIRAGANVLTF.

The chain combines TRBV7-2 with TRBJ1-6, with TRBD1 matching 10 bases. The junction had 4 bases not matched to a gene; V was cut back by 8 bases and J by 9 bases. The length of the CDR3 is 13 residues. Germline values: CDR1 SGHTA, CDR2 FQGNSA. CDR3 loop: CASGRDRGSPLHF. The CDR3 coding sequence is TGTGCCAGCGGCCGGGACAGGGGTTCACCCCTCCACTTT.

The CDR3 DNA follows: TGTGCCACCGCGGGCCAGACAGGGGGAAGAGAAAAACTGTTTTTT. Translated, it gives CATAGQTGGREKLFF. V and J are TRBV10-3 and TRBJ1-4; 9 bases match TRBD1. CDR1 is ENHRY and CDR2 is SYGVKD in the germline V gene. With 10 bases clipped from V and 8 bases from J, the junction kept 14 bases outside the gene matches. This CDR3 contains 15 residues.

This rearrangement joins TRBV7-6 to TRBJ2-5, with D possibly matching TRBD2 (6 bases). The CDR3 extends over 16 amino acids. Between the trimmed V and J ends, which lost 0 bases and 5 bases, there was a span of 16 bases. The V gene's germline CDR1 is SGHVS and CDR2 FNYEAQ. CDR3 coding DNA: TGTGCCAGCAGCTTAGCCTCGGGACTTCTCTCGGAGACCCAGTACTTC. Encoded protein: CASSLASGLLSETQYF.

The chain is built from TRBV5-1 and TRBJ2-1; possible D gene TRBD1, 6 bases. The V end was cut by 4 bases, the J end by 6 bases, with 11 bases between. Per the germline V gene, CDR1 is SGHRS and CDR2 is YFSETQ. CDR3 length: 13 residues. CDR3 DNA sequence: TGCGCCAGCAGCAACGGACAGCTCAATGAGCAGTTCTTC. This encodes CASSNGQLNEQFF.

This clone was seen a handful of times. V is TRBV6-6 and J is TRBJ1-1, with D tentatively TRBD1 (6 bases). Germline V gene data show CDR1 as MNHNY and CDR2 as SVGAGI (reference sequence). V gave up 6 bases and J gave up 10 bases, with 15 bases separating them. The CDR3 is made up of 12 amino acids. CDR3 sequence reads: CASRQVLGGAFF. The DNA for the CDR3 is TGTGCCAGCAGACAGGTTTTAGGGGGAGCTTTCTTT.

The genes are TRBV5-1 and TRBJ2-5; 10 bases match TRBD2. The V and J ends lost 7 bases and 5 bases, in that order; junction bases with no gene match: 14. The CDR3 covers 16 residues. Germline V gene data show CDR1 as SGHRS and CDR2 as YFSETQ. The CDR3 spells CASAPELAGYGETQYF. The CDR3 bases are TGCGCCAGCGCTCCGGAACTAGCGGGGTACGGGGAGACCCAGTACTTC.

The chain links TRBV19 to TRBJ2-7; D is perhaps TRBD2 (6 bases). V lost 0 bases to trimming and J lost 5 bases, with 8 bases between them. The germline CDR1 and CDR2 sequences are LNHDA and SQIVND (reference sequence). The CDR3 totals 13 residues. The CDR3 region has the DNA TGTGCCAGTAGTATAGATCGCGGGGACGAGCAGTACTTC. The encoded protein is CASSIDRGDEQYF.

The gene calls are TRBV5-6 and TRBJ1-6; 10 bases fit TRBD1. Germline V gene data show CDR1 as SGHDT and CDR2 as YYEEEE. This CDR3 has 19 amino acids. J was trimmed by 8 bases and V by 1 base; bases with no gene match: 15. The CDR3 DNA reads as TGTGCCAGCAGCTTGTCATTTGGTCCGGGACAGGGGAGTGATTCACCCCTCCACTTT. Translated, it gives CASSLSFGPGQGSDSPLHF.

The rearrangement uses TRBV11-3 and TRBJ2-1; 7 nucleotides line up with TRBD2. Germline values: CDR1 SGHNT, CDR2 YENEEA. The trim removed 1 base at V and 3 bases at J, leaving 3 bases unmatched. This CDR3 comprises 15 residues. Here the CDR3 reads CASSLAGGSYNEQFF. CDR3 nucleotides: TGTGCCAGCAGCTTAGCGGGGGGAAGCTACAATGAGCAGTTCTTC.

The chain joins TRBV7-8 to TRBJ1-2, with 12 positions matching TRBD1. CDR3 size: 14 residues. Germline V gene data show CDR1 as SGHVS and CDR2 as FQNEAQ. V was clipped by 7 bases and J by 8 bases; unmatched bases: 8. CDR3: CASKAGQGAGGYTF. The CDR3 DNA follows: TGTGCCAGCAAGGCGGGACAGGGGGCGGGGGGCTACACCTTC.

The chain links TRBV21-1 to TRBJ2-7; the table's D call of TRBD2 was not tested on the DNA. TRBV21-1 is tagged as a pseudogene. CDR3 size: 16 residues. This CDR3 reads CASSKILLAGTYEQYF. The CDR3 DNA sequence: TGTGCCAGCAGCAAAATTTTGCTAGCGGGGACCTACGAGCAGTACTTC.

This clone has a single count. CDR3 in DNA: TGTGCCAGCAGTTTGGACACCAATAACTATGGCTACACCTTC. Translated, it gives CASSLDTNNYGYTF. The J gene is TRBJ1-2, the V gene TRBV6-1, with D possibly TRBD1 on 5 matching bases. The CDR3 covers 14 residues. Trimming pared 5 bases from V and 1 base from J, leaving 11 bases between. CDR1 is MNHNS, CDR2 SASEGT, per germline.

J is TRBJ2-7 and V is TRBV2; TRBD1 aligns across 10 bases. The CDR3 length is 14 residues. CDR1 and CDR2 (germline): SNHLY, FYNNEI. Trimming took 6 bases from V and 5 from J; bases not matched to a gene: 7. Written as DNA, the CDR3 is TGTGCCAGCAGAGCTAGGACAGGGGGAGACGAGCAGTACTTC. Its translation is CASRARTGGDEQYF.

V and J are TRBV4-2 and TRBJ2-2; possible D gene TRBD2, 5 bases. From germline, CDR1 is LGHNA and CDR2 YNFKEQ. The CDR3 contains 15 residues. The V gene lost 2 bases and the J gene lost 5 bases, with 12 bases spanning the gap. The CDR3 region has the DNA TGTGCCAGCAGCCAATCGAACGGGGTGACCGGGGAGCTGTTTTTT. Protein sequence: CASSQSNGVTGELFF.

V usage is TRBV18 and J usage is TRBJ2-1; 9 bases line up with TRBD2. Germline trimming cut 3 bases from V and 8 bases from J; bases unmatched to any gene: 5. Per germline, CDR1 KGHSH and CDR2 LQKENI. The CDR3 runs 14 residues. For the CDR3, the DNA is TGTGCCAGCTCACCGAGCGGGGGGCACTATGAGCAGTTCTTC. Its translation: CASSPSGGHYEQFF.

There are a few counts of this clone. V and J are TRBV9 and TRBJ1-2; 8 bases are shared with TRBD1. Germline CDR1 and CDR2: SGDLS and YYNGEE. The V and J ends lost 3 bases and 3 bases, in that order; junction bases with no gene match: 4. The CDR3 runs 14 residues. This CDR3 is CASSADRDHYGYTF. DNA for the CDR3: TGTGCCAGCAGCGCGGACAGGGATCACTATGGCTACACCTTC. Variable domain in full (rest from reference TRBV9 and TRBJ1-2): DSGVTQTPKHLITATGQRVTLRCSPRSGDLSVYWYQQSLDQGLQFLIQYYNGEERAKGNILERFSAQQFPDLHSELNLSSLELGDSALYFCASSADRDHYGYTFGSGTRLTVV.

J is TRBJ1-5 and V is TRBV19, with 8 bases fitting TRBD1. CDR3 length equals 15 residues. The germline V gene has CDR1 LNHDA and CDR2 SQIVND (reference sequence). J lost 7 bases, V lost 1 base, and 6 bases had no gene match. The CDR3 DNA sequence: TGTGCCAGTAGTATAGGCGGACAGGGAGGCCAGCCCCAGCATTTT. Translated, it gives CASSIGGQGGQPQHF.

The chain is built from TRBV7-8 and TRBJ1-4; 9 bases line up with TRBD1. Trimming at V came to 3 bases and at J to 5 bases, leaving 1 base not matched to a gene. CDR1 is SGHVS and CDR2 is FQNEAQ in the germline V gene. The CDR3 contains 14 residues. CDR3 protein: CASSFGTGNEKLFF. The CDR3 DNA reads TGTGCCAGCAGCTTTGGGACAGGGAATGAAAAACTGTTTTTT.

A single count supports this clone. The CDR3 DNA reads TGTGCCAGCAGCTTAGAGCAGGGAGGAAATCAGCCCCAGCATTTT. It codes for CASSLEQGGNQPQHF. The chain uses TRBV7-9 and TRBJ1-5; maybe TRBD1 (5 bases). Looked up from germline, CDR1 is SEHNR and CDR2 is FQNEAQ (reference sequence). The CDR3 sequence is 15 residues long. The V end lost 1 base, the J end lost 4 bases, and 11 bases lay between the germline ends.

This chain joins TRBV19 and TRBJ2-1; 7 bases agree with TRBD1. Trimming at V came to 6 bases and at J to 3 bases, leaving 2 bases not matched to a gene. Germline V gene sequence: CDR1 LNHDA, CDR2 SQIVND (reference sequence). This CDR3 is 13 amino acids long. The CDR3 coding sequence is TGTGCCAGTAGGGGACAGATCTACAATGAGCAGTTCTTC. Amino acid sequence: CASRGQIYNEQFF.

This clone was detected a few times. The chain is built from TRBV12-5 and TRBJ2-7; 14 bases are a match to TRBD2. With 0 bases clipped from V and 0 bases from J, the junction kept 13 bases outside the gene matches. This CDR3 has 21 amino acids. The germline V gene encodes CDR1 LGHNT and CDR2 FRNRAP. The chain's CDR3 is CASGLVTIPGLAGEYSYEQYF. The CDR3 coding sequence is TGTGCTAGTGGTTTGGTGACAATCCCGGGACTAGCGGGGGAGTACTCCTACGAGCAGTACTTC.

This sequence joins TRBV7-8 and TRBJ1-2; TRBD1 aligns across 7 bases. Trimming cost V 4 bases and J 8 bases; bases outside gene matches: 1. Looked up from germline, CDR1 is SGHVS and CDR2 is FQNEAQ. The CDR3 extends over 11 amino acids. The CDR3 DNA is TGTGCCAGCAGCTCGACAGGGGGCTACACCTTC. Translating it yields CASSSTGGYTF.

The V call is TRBV6-6, the J call TRBJ1-2, with 9 nucleotides matching TRBD1. V trimming: 5 bases; J trimming: 4 bases; junction bases outside the gene matches: 8. This CDR3 has 15 residues. Germline loops: CDR1 MNHNY, CDR2 SVGAGI (reference sequence). CDR3 sequence reads: CASSDPGTGIYGYTF. The DNA of the CDR3 is TGTGCCAGCAGTGATCCCGGGACAGGGATCTATGGCTACACCTTC.